The 28 T cell receptor beta chains reported below all come from one sample, sequenced in a study of T cells after yellow fever vaccination. TCRdb redid the calling of the 5' RACE reads with MiXCR, one entry per CDR3 protein. Found here are about 140,000 distinct CDR3 sequences, 7.7% of them singletons; the top ten hold about 0.73%. The sequencing here drew on CD4+ T cells sorted from PBMCs, taken 5 days after the yellow fever booster vaccination. The receptors derive from a man younger than 40 who received the YFV17D yellow fever vaccine.

This clonotype was counted many times. The chain recombines TRBV7-8 with TRBJ2-5; D ambiguous. The V and J ends lost 3 bases and 3 bases respectively, with 11 bases between them. This CDR3 has 14 amino acids. The germline gives CDR1 SGHVS, CDR2 FQNEAQ. The CDR3 region is CASSLAPKEETQYF. The CDR3 nucleotides are TGTGCCAGCAGCTTGGCGCCCAAGGAAGAGACCCAGTACTTC.

Note on this clonotype: A much more abundant neighbour one base away suggests this may be a read error. The chain employs TRBV20-1 and TRBJ2-2; TRBD2 matches 12 bases. Germline V gene data show CDR1 as DFQATT and CDR2 as SNEGSKA (reference sequence). This CDR3 has 14 amino acids. The CDR3 sequence is CSGTSGTWGGELVF. CDR3 bases: TGCAGTGGGACTAGCGGGACTTGGGGCGGGGAGCTGGTTTTT.

This clonotype was counted at least ten times. The rearrangement links TRBV11-3 to TRBJ2-3, with 8 bases fitting TRBD1. This CDR3 comprises 15 residues. J was trimmed by 2 bases and V by 1 base; bases with no gene match: 2. Germline loops: CDR1 SGHNT, CDR2 YENEEA. CDR3: CASSLGTGLTDTQYF. Here the CDR3 DNA reads TGTGCCAGCAGCTTAGGGACAGGGCTCACAGATACGCAGTATTTT.

At least ten counts were recorded for this clonotype. The rearrangement links TRBV11-3 to TRBJ2-1; D remains ambiguous. The CDR3 runs to 12 residues. CDR1 and CDR2 from the germline V gene are SGHNT and YENEEA. Trimming shortened V by 5 bases and J by 10 bases, and 12 bases separated the two germline ends. CDR3 nucleotides: TGTGCCAGCAGCCTGGGCCCGTGGGAGCAGTTCTTC. Residues: CASSLGPWEQFF.

J is TRBJ2-2 and V is TRBV5-4; no clear D. CDR3 length equals 12 residues. Trimming shortened V by 4 bases and J by 6 bases, and 7 bases separated the two germline ends. Germline V gene lookup returns CDR1 SGHNT and CDR2 YYREEE (reference sequence). The CDR3 loop reads CASSPDPGELFF. CDR3 bases: TGTGCCAGCAGCCCAGACCCCGGGGAGCTGTTTTTT. The full variable domain, in which reference TRBV5-4 and TRBJ2-2 provide the parts outside the CDR3, is ETGVTQSPTHLIKTRGQQVTLRCSSQSGHNTVSWYQQALGQGPQFIFQYYREEENGRGNFPPRFSGLQFPNYSSELNVNALELDDSALYLCASSPDPGELFFGEGSRLTVL.

This chain links TRBV5-6 with TRBJ2-5; TRBD2 matches 11 bases. CDR1 and CDR2 (germline): SGHDT, YYEEEE. The V and J ends lost 3 bases and 5 bases, in that order; junction bases with no gene match: 6. This CDR3 is 15 amino acids long. The CDR3 region is CASSWELAGVETQYF. The CDR3 DNA reads TGTGCCAGCAGCTGGGAACTAGCGGGAGTGGAGACCCAGTACTTC.

This clonotype was seen repeatedly, ten times or more. The chain uses TRBV12-3 or TRBV12-4 and TRBJ2-1; tentatively, D is TRBD1 or TRBD2 (6 bases each). The CDR3 length is 12 residues. Trimming removed 7 bases from V and 11 bases from J, with 15 bases in between. Here the CDR3 reads CASTPEGGKQFF. The CDR3 DNA sequence: TGTGCCAGCACCCCGGAGGGGGGTAAGCAGTTCTTC.

This clonotype was observed many times. The gene calls are TRBV20-1 and TRBJ2-7; possibly TRBD1 for D (6 bases). This CDR3 has 16 amino acids. V lost 5 bases and J 0 bases, leaving 20 bases between the germline ends. The germline CDR1 and CDR2 sequences are DFQATT and SNEGSKA (reference sequence). This CDR3 reads CSAQPAGARSSYEQYF. As DNA, the CDR3 is TGCAGTGCTCAACCCGCAGGGGCAAGGAGCTCCTACGAGCAGTACTTC.

At least ten counts were recorded for this clonotype. The chain recombines TRBV4-3 with TRBJ1-5; perhaps TRBD1 as D (5 bases). V lost 0 bases, J lost 7 bases, and 10 bases lay in between. Germline CDR1 is LGHNA and CDR2 is YSLEER. This CDR3 comprises 14 residues. In DNA, the CDR3 is TGCGCCAGCAGCCAAGAGGTGCGGGGCCAGCCCCAGCATTTT. This sequence encodes CASSQEVRGQPQHF.

At least ten counts were recorded for this clonotype. The chain combines TRBV10-3 with TRBJ2-3; a weak D match, TRBD1 (7 bases). Germline V gene data show CDR1 as ENHRY and CDR2 as SYGVKD. The V gene lost 3 bases and the J gene lost 0 bases, with 16 bases spanning the gap. There are 17 residues in the CDR3. In nucleotides, the CDR3 is TGTGCCATCAGTGACTCTCGCGGGACAGTAAGCACAGATACGCAGTATTTT. It codes for CAISDSRGTVSTDTQYF.

The V gene is TRBV12-3 or TRBV12-4, the J gene TRBJ2-1; 7 nucleotides line up with TRBD2. The CDR3 length is 15 residues. With V trimmed by 4 bases and J by 5 bases, 8 bases remained unmatched. CDR3 loop: CASSSPPSGHNEQFF. CDR3 in DNA: TGTGCCAGCAGTTCCCCCCCTAGCGGACACAATGAGCAGTTCTTC.

This clonotype was counted many times. CDR3 nucleotide sequence: TGCGCCAGCAGCTCTGGACTAGCGGTCTCCACCGGGGAGCTGTTTTTT. Residues: CASSSGLAVSTGELFF. The V gene is TRBV5-1, the J gene TRBJ2-2; 10 bases fit TRBD2. In germline, CDR1 is SGHRS, CDR2 YFSETQ. The CDR3 totals 16 residues. The J segment lost 4 bases and the V segment lost 3 bases, leaving 6 bases of the junction unmatched.

This clonotype was counted at least ten times. This rearrangement joins TRBV6-2 or TRBV6-3 to TRBJ2-6; D unresolved. With 6 bases removed from V and 4 bases from J, the gap between germline ends came to 13 bases. This CDR3 comprises 15 residues. Per germline, CDR1 MNHEY and CDR2 SVGEGT. The CDR3: CASRTPLPGANVLTF. Here the CDR3 DNA reads TGTGCCAGCAGGACGCCTCTCCCCGGGGCCAACGTCCTGACTTTC.

This clonotype was detected many times. This rearrangement joins TRBV7-2 to TRBJ2-1; 11 bases are a match to TRBD2. This CDR3 comprises 16 residues. Germline V gene lookup returns CDR1 SGHTA and CDR2 FQGNSA. V gave up 5 bases and J gave up 4 bases; unmatched junction bases: 7. The CDR3 loop reads CASSRIAGGLYNEQFF. The CDR3 region has the DNA TGTGCCAGCAGCAGGATAGCGGGAGGGCTTTACAATGAGCAGTTCTTC.

The chain uses TRBV19 and TRBJ2-1; the D is unclear. V lost 5 bases to trimming and J lost 2 bases, with 7 bases between them. The CDR3 loop spans 13 amino acids. The germline CDR1 and CDR2 sequences are LNHDA and SQIVND (reference sequence). For the CDR3, the DNA is TGTGCCAGTAGTCTAATGCCCTACAATGAGCAGTTCTTC. Its translation: CASSLMPYNEQFF.

J is TRBJ2-6 and V is TRBV7-2; D gene ambiguous. CDR1 is SGHTA and CDR2 is FQGNSA in the germline V gene. This CDR3 region has 15 residues. V was trimmed by 5 bases and J by 0 bases, leaving 8 bases between them. This chain's CDR3 is CASSQTSSGANVLTF. The CDR3, as DNA: TGTGCCAGCAGCCAGACAAGCTCTGGGGCCAACGTCCTGACTTTC.

This clonotype showed up many times. The rearrangement links TRBV11-2 to TRBJ2-1, with 12 bases fitting TRBD2. The CDR3 length is 12 residues. J lost 13 bases, V lost 5 bases, and 3 bases had no gene match. In germline, CDR1 is SGHAT, CDR2 FQNNGV. The CDR3 region is CASSTTSGRQFF. The CDR3 coding sequence is TGTGCCAGCAGCACGACTAGCGGGAGACAGTTCTTC.

This clonotype was detected many times. The chain couples TRBV3-1 to TRBJ2-6, with D perhaps given as TRBD1 or TRBD2 (5 bases each). The germline V gene has CDR1 LGHDT and CDR2 YNNKEL (reference sequence). The ends were cut back, 3 bases at V and 4 bases at J, with 7 bases in the middle. CDR3 length equals 14 residues. For the CDR3, the DNA is TGTGCCAGCAGCCACGGGGCCGGGGCCAACGTCCTGACTTTC. Amino acids: CASSHGAGANVLTF.

This chain joins TRBV12-3 or TRBV12-4 and TRBJ2-5, with 7 bases that match TRBD2. The CDR3 sequence is 18 residues long. Germline trimming cut 1 base from V and 2 bases from J; bases unmatched to any gene: 13. The CDR3 nucleotides are TGTGCCAGCAGTTTAGGGAGTATCCCGGGGGGTAGGCAAGAGACCCAGTACTTC. Protein: CASSLGSIPGGRQETQYF.

In its sample, this clonotype was seen many times. The gene calls are TRBV9 and TRBJ2-7, with 7 positions matching TRBD1. Trimming cost V 7 bases and J 4 bases; bases outside gene matches: 5. The germline gives CDR1 SGDLS, CDR2 YYNGEE. The CDR3 spans 12 residues. CDR3 in amino acids: CASGTGEYEQYF. In DNA, the CDR3 is TGTGCCAGCGGTACAGGGGAGTACGAGCAGTACTTC.

This clonotype was seen at least ten times. V gene TRBV28 combines with J gene TRBJ1-2; no clear D. The CDR3 has 15 residues. Germline CDR1 is MDHEN and CDR2 is SYDVKM. V lost 0 bases and J 4 bases, leaving 12 bases between the germline ends. The CDR3 sequence is CASSLWMSSTYGYTF. DNA of the CDR3: TGTGCCAGCAGTTTATGGATGAGCAGTACCTATGGCTACACCTTC.

This clonotype was observed a few times. V gene TRBV18 combines with J gene TRBJ2-5, with D maybe TRBD1 (6 bases). Trimming removed 3 bases at V and 5 bases at J, with 10 bases between. The CDR3 consists of 13 residues. The V gene's germline CDR1 is KGHSH and CDR2 LQKENI. The CDR3 sequence is CASSPGTKETQYF. As DNA, the CDR3 is TGTGCCAGCTCACCCGGGACAAAGGAGACCCAGTACTTC.

The sample holds many counts of this clonotype. The rearrangement joins TRBV7-9 to TRBJ2-7; a possible D gene is TRBD2 (5 bases). The CDR3 spans 15 residues. Germline V lookup: CDR1 SEHNR, CDR2 FQNEAQ (reference sequence). Trimming removed 2 bases at V and 5 bases at J, with 16 bases between. The CDR3 DNA follows: TGTGCCAGCAGCTTATCCGGGGTCAGACCCAACGAGCAGTACTTC. Its protein product is CASSLSGVRPNEQYF.

There are many counts of this clonotype. This chain connects TRBV11-2 to TRBJ2-7, with 7 bases lining up with TRBD2. Germline-derived CDR1 and CDR2 are SGHAT and FQNNGV. The CDR3 extends over 18 amino acids. The V gene end was trimmed by 5 bases and the J gene end by 4 bases; junction bases not matched to a gene: 20. The chain's CDR3 is CASSPYYRTGEGRYEQYF. CDR3 sequence (DNA): TGTGCCAGCAGCCCCTACTATAGAACGGGGGAGGGCCGGTACGAGCAGTACTTC.

This clonotype was counted once. The V gene is TRBV20-1, the J gene TRBJ2-3; 7 nucleotides align to TRBD1. This CDR3 comprises 12 residues. Germline-derived CDR1 and CDR2 are DFQATT and SNEGSKA (reference sequence). The CDR3 DNA reads TGCAGATACGAGGGGGCGGCAGATACGCAGTATTTT. It specifies CRYEGAADTQYF.

The rearrangement joins TRBV12-3 or TRBV12-4 to TRBJ2-5; D is possibly TRBD2 (5 bases). Trimming pared 10 bases from V and 2 bases from J, leaving 26 bases between. The CDR3 extends over 17 amino acids. CDR3 sequence (DNA): TGTGCCATCTGTCCGAGAGGGTTGGGCCAGCCACAAGAGACCCAGTACTTC. Encoded protein: CAICPRGLGQPQETQYF.

This clonotype was found many times. J is TRBJ2-1 and V is TRBV9, with D possibly matching TRBD2 (5 bases). The V end was cut by 1 base, the J end by 6 bases, with 8 bases between. Germline loops: CDR1 SGDLS, CDR2 YYNGEE. The CDR3 has 13 amino acids. CDR3 nucleotide sequence: TGTGCCAGCAGCGTAAAGAGCGGCAATGAGCAGTTCTTC. Translated, it gives CASSVKSGNEQFF.

This clonotype was observed many times. The genes are TRBV29-1 and TRBJ2-7; 8 bases are a match to TRBD1. The germline gives CDR1 SQVTM, CDR2 ANQGSEA. V shed 2 bases, J shed 7 bases, and the junction held 10 bases outside the gene matches. The CDR3 covers 14 residues. CDR3 amino acids: CSVEKGQGAREQYF. DNA of the CDR3: TGCAGCGTTGAAAAGGGGCAGGGGGCGCGTGAGCAGTACTTC.